A single T cell receptor (beta chain) is shown here with its context. This sample was included in a study of T cell changes during pregnancy in multiple sclerosis. CDR3 size: 17 residues. With V trimmed by 4 bases and J by 2 bases, 14 bases remained unmatched. Germline CDR1 is GTSNPN and CDR2 is SVGIG (reference sequence). The assay was immunoSEQ multiplex PCR, and TCRdb's table has in-frame clones only and misses some. This sample has some 70,000 clones, with roughly 90% found just once. The sequence derives from a female donor in good health, enrolled as a control in a pregnancy study. The gene calls are TRBV30 and TRBJ1-3; TRBD1 aligns across 7 bases. Sample: peripheral blood, taken after pregnancy. The CDR3 DNA reads TGTGCCTGGAACCCTGGGGGACAGTATTATCCTGGAAACACCATATATTTT. Amino acids: CAWNPGGQYYPGNTIYF.